Described below is a single TCR beta chain sequence and its context. What it binds is unknown. Prior to sequencing, the ViraFEST assay stimulated PBMC with viral peptide pools, which expanded the antigen-specific CD4+ T cells. Upon completion of about eleven days in culture, CD4+ T cells were isolated. Either the BNT162b2 or mRNA-1273 vaccine was given to participants in two doses. Germline V CDR1 and CDR2: SGHRS, YFSETQ. V trimming: 2 bases; J trimming: 4 bases; junction bases outside the gene matches: 11. The CDR3 covers 17 residues. This sample stems from a study of vaccination effects on CD4 cells after COVID-19. Study-wide results and limits: Cross-reaction with common cold coronaviruses was seen in only 1 of 255 vaccine-induced clones from healthy vaccinees.

Profiling relied on immunoSEQ multiplex PCR, and the TCRdb table lists in-frame clones only, not all of them. Among about 59,000 clones, about 78% were seen once, and the ten largest hold roughly 2%. Source: CD4+ T cells from PBMCs cultured with HCoV-OC43 spike peptides, taken after COVID-19 vaccination. Subset meaning: HCoV-OC43 spike overlapping peptide pool stimulation. The TCR sequence derives from a human donor who received a COVID-19 vaccine. The chain is built from TRBV5-1 and TRBJ1-3, with TRBD1 matching 8 bases. For the CDR3, the DNA is TGCGCCAGCAGCTTAACCCAGGGGGCTCTCGGAGGAAACACCATATATTTT. Its translation: CASSLTQGALGGNTIYF.